Given below is one TCR beta chain in context. J gave up 0 bases and V 4 bases, and 4 bases lay outside the gene matches. Germline CDR1 SGDLS, CDR2 YYNGEE. This CDR3 is built from 16 residues. These data belong to a study of blood T cells in healthy people across ages. A J-beta primer mix and a sample-barcoded 5' primer were used in a second PCR of about 7 to 12 cycles. TCRdb re-analysed the 5' RACE reads in MiXCR, keeping a single row per CDR3 protein. The repertoire consists of about a million distinct CDR3 sequences, with about 53% occurring once and the leading ten covering about a fifth. The chain combines TRBV9 with TRBJ2-6; 7 bases fit TRBD2. The TCR comes from a woman in her sixties in good health. The sequenced sample was blood. The CDR3 loop is CASSPWDYSGANVLTF. The CDR3 DNA sequence: TGTGCCAGCAGCCCTTGGGACTACTCTGGGGCCAACGTCCTGACTTTC.